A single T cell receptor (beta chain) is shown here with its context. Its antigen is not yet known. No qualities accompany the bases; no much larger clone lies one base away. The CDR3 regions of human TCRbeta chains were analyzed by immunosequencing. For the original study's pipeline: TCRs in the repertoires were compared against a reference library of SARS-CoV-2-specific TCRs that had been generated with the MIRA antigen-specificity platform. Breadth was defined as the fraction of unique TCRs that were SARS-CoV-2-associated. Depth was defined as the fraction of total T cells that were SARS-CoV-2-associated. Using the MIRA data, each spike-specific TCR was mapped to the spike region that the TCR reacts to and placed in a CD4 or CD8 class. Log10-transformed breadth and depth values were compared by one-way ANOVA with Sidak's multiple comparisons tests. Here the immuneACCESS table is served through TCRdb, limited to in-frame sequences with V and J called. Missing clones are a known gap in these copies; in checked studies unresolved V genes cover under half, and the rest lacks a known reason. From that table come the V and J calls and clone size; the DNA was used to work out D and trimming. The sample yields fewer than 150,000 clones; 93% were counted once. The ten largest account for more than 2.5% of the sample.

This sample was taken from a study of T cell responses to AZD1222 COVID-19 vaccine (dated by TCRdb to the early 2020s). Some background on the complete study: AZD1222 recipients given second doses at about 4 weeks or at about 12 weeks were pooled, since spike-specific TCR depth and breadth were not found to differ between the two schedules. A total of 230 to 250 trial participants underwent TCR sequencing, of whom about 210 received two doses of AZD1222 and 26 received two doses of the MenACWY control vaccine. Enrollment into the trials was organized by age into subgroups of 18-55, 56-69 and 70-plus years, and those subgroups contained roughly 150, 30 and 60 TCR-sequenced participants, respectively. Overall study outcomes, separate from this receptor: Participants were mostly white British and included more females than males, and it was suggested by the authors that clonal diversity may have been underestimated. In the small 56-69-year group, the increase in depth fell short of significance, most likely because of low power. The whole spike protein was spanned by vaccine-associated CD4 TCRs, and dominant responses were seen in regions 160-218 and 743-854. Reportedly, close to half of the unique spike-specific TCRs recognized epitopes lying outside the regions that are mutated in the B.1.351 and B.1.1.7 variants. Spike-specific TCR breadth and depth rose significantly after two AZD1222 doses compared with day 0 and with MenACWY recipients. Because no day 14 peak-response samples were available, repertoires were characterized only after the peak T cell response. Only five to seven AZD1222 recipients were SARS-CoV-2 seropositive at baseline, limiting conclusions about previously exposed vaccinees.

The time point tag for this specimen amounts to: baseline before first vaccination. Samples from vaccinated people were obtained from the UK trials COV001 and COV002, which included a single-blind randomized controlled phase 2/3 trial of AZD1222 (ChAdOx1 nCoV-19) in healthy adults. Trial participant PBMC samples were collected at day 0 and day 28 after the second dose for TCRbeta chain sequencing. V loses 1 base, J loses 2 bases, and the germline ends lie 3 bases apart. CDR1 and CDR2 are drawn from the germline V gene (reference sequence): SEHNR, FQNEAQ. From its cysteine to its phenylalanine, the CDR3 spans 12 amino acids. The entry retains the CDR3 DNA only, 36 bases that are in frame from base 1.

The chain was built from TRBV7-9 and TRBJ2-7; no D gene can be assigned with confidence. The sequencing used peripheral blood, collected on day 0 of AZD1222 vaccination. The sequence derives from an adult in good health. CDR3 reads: CASSLDAYEQYF. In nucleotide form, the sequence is TGTGCCAGCAGCTTAGATGCCTACGAGCAGTACTTC. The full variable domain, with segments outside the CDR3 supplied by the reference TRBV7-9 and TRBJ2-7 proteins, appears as DTGVSQNPRHKITKRGQNVTFRCDPISEHNRLYWYRQTLGQGPEFLTYFQNEAQLEKSRLLSDRFSAERPKGSFSTLEIQRTEQGDSAMYLCASSLDAYEQYFGPGTRLTVT.